This record concerns one T cell receptor beta chain sequence. The antigen remains undetermined. The final CDR3 position lacks the conserved phenylalanine or tryptophan, pointing to a likely read error. The limits of the CDR3 on the DNA are not certain, so only TCRdb's listed CDR3 is given. Donation came from healthy HIV-negative adults that had no recent acute infections or vaccinations. The record originates from a study of shared clonotypes between healthy human individuals. Here immunoSEQ multiplex PCR was the method, and the copy in TCRdb shows in-frame clones only, minus some. Counted here are 550,000 to 700,000 clones, around 78% occurring once; the ten biggest clones make up around 2%. The CDR3 spans 11 amino acids, including both terminal residues. The germline CDR1 and CDR2 sequences are SSHAT and FNYEAQ (reference sequence). Study outcomes and limitations: Estimated richness was generally greater in naive than memory subsets.

V and J are TRBV7-7 and TRBJ1-1; the D segment call TRBD1 is taken from the table without a DNA check. The sequencing input was memory CD4+ T cells sorted from blood. The subset denotes: CD45RA-negative fraction. This clonotype was obtained from a woman aged 25-40 years in good health. This chain's CDR3 is CASSLGTGKYL.